One and the same sample provided the 26 T cell receptor beta chains below, sequenced in a study of synovial regulatory T cells in juvenile arthritis. Data came from immunoSEQ multiplex PCR; TCRdb stores just in-frame clones and leaves some out. The specimen's table records about 10,000 clones. Sequenced material: Treg cells from blood. Sample subset: remaining (HLA-DR-negative) circulating blood Treg cells. Every receptor here comes from a donor aged 2-29 years with juvenile idiopathic arthritis.

The gene calls are TRBV11-2 and TRBJ2-3; the D call from TCRdb, TRBD1, cannot be confirmed without DNA. CDR1 is SGHAT and CDR2 is FQNNGV in the germline V gene. This CDR3 has 13 amino acids. There is no recorded DNA. The CDR3 region is CASSNRLGGRGYF.

The genes are TRBV7-8 and TRBJ2-7; the D call of TRBD1 rests on TCRdb alone, since no DNA is present to check it. In germline, CDR1 is SGHVS, CDR2 FQNEAQ. CDR3 length: 13 residues. The DNA sequence is not available. This CDR3 reads CASSPDRGREQYF. The full variable domain, with the rest looked up from reference TRBV7-8 and TRBJ2-7, is GAGVSQSPRYKVAKRGQDVALRCDPISGHVSLFWYQQALGQGPEFLTYFQNEAQLDKSGLPSDRFFAERPEGSVSTLKIQRTQQEDSAVYLCASSPDRGREQYFGPGTRLTVT.

CDR3 loop: CSARGSYEQYF. This sequence joins TRBV20-1 and TRBJ2-7. Germline CDR1 DFQATT, CDR2 SNEGSKA (reference sequence). This CDR3 is 11 amino acids long. No DNA is listed.

The rearrangement links TRBV4-1 to TRBJ2-7; checking the TCRdb D call of TRBD1 is not possible without DNA. The germline V gene has CDR1 MGHRA and CDR2 YSYEKL. CDR3 length: 16 residues. Nucleotide data are not available. The CDR3 spells CASSQNPGQGYYEQYF.

The chain joins TRBV4-1 to TRBJ2-1; TCRdb gives TRBD1 as the D gene, but with no DNA this cannot be confirmed. CDR1 and CDR2 from the germline V gene are MGHRA and YSYEKL. The CDR3 loop spans 15 amino acids. The coding DNA is unavailable. This CDR3 is CASSQGPNRRNEQFF.

J is TRBJ2-7 and V is TRBV6-1; the D call from TCRdb, TRBD2, cannot be confirmed without DNA. Germline loops: CDR1 MNHNS, CDR2 SASEGT. The CDR3 spans 13 residues. The coding DNA is unavailable. CDR3 protein: CASEPSSGYGQYF.

CDR3 sequence: CASNLNRRRTGELFF. The gene calls are TRBV6-1 and TRBJ2-2; TCRdb's D call of TRBD1 is untestable without DNA. CDR3 length equals 15 residues. No DNA is listed. The germline V gene encodes CDR1 MNHNS and CDR2 SASEGT.

V usage is TRBV10-3 and J usage is TRBJ2-7; TCRdb picks TRBD2, but there is no DNA to check that call. The germline V gene has CDR1 ENHRY and CDR2 SYGVKD. The CDR3 extends over 17 amino acids. No DNA sequence was recorded. This CDR3 is CAISPRATSGSSYEQYF.

The V call is TRBV10-1, the J call TRBJ1-4; TCRdb names TRBD1, which stays unverified in the absence of DNA. Germline loops: CDR1 WNHNN, CDR2 SYGVQD (reference sequence). The CDR3 is 14 amino acids. This entry has no DNA. This chain's CDR3 is CASNDPGQGKKLFF.

The chain employs TRBV10-3 and TRBJ2-2; the TRBD2 assignment by TCRdb is unverifiable without DNA. Per germline, CDR1 ENHRY and CDR2 SYGVKD. The CDR3 is 14 residues long. A DNA sequence was not provided. The CDR3 is CAISAEENTGELFF.

The CDR3 loop reads CASSEWGRIEQYF. This chain joins TRBV6-1 and TRBJ2-7. Looked up from germline, CDR1 is MNHNS and CDR2 is SASEGT. The CDR3 is 13 amino acids. No DNA has been recorded.

The genes are TRBV18 and TRBJ2-1; with no DNA, the TCRdb D assignment of TRBD2 cannot be verified. The CDR3 covers 14 residues. No DNA appears here. From germline, CDR1 is KGHSH and CDR2 LQKENI. The CDR3 protein is CASSPLAGDNEQFF.

V is TRBV27 and J is TRBJ2-3; TCRdb's D gene call, TRBD2, goes unchecked for lack of DNA. Germline loops: CDR1 MNHEY, CDR2 SMNVEV (reference sequence). The CDR3 has 17 amino acids. The protein alone is recorded here. CDR3 residues: CASSFIRLAGGLDTQYF.

The V gene is TRBV4-1, the J gene TRBJ2-3; with no DNA, the TCRdb D assignment of TRBD2 cannot be verified. Germline V lookup: CDR1 MGHRA, CDR2 YSYEKL. The CDR3 is made up of 18 amino acids. No DNA is recorded. The CDR3 reads CASSQPGGSGLLTDTQYF.

The chain couples TRBV5-1 to TRBJ2-7; TCRdb calls TRBD2, which cannot be checked without DNA. The CDR3 sequence is 12 residues long. The nucleotide record is missing. Germline loops: CDR1 SGHRS, CDR2 YFSETQ. CDR3 loop: CASSSAGDEQYF.

The CDR3 loop is CASSPTPRTTEAFF. The chain is built from TRBV18 and TRBJ1-1. From germline, CDR1 is KGHSH and CDR2 LQKENI. The CDR3 runs 14 residues. The DNA is not on file.

The CDR3 protein is CASSFDRGSYNEQFF. The chain carries TRBV27 and TRBJ2-1; absent DNA, TCRdb's TRBD1 call cannot be checked. The germline V gene has CDR1 MNHEY and CDR2 SMNVEV (reference sequence). The CDR3 covers 15 residues. Only the protein is available.

The rearrangement uses TRBV6-5 and TRBJ1-2; the D gene TCRdb calls, TRBD1, cannot be checked with no DNA. Looked up from germline, CDR1 is MNHEY and CDR2 is SVGAGI. This CDR3 has 11 amino acids. Only the protein sequence is given. The CDR3: CASSSRQGYTF.

The chain combines TRBV18 with TRBJ2-7; TCRdb proposes TRBD1, but this gene call is untestable without DNA. Germline CDR1 KGHSH, CDR2 LQKENI. This CDR3 comprises 16 residues. No DNA is given. CDR3 protein: CASSPPIRDRVYEQYF.

The chain joins TRBV6-1 to TRBJ1-2. The CDR3 is 13 residues long. The DNA sequence is not available. Germline values: CDR1 MNHNS, CDR2 SASEGT. This chain's CDR3 is CASRGTSNYGYTF.

The V and J genes are TRBV4-1 and TRBJ2-7; TCRdb proposes TRBD2, but this gene call is untestable without DNA. The CDR3 is 16 amino acids. The DNA sequence is not available. CDR1 is MGHRA, CDR2 YSYEKL, per germline. This CDR3 reads CASSQDWREGPYEQYF.

V usage is TRBV6-6 and J usage is TRBJ1-2. CDR3 length: 16 residues. No DNA is recorded. Germline V lookup: CDR1 MNHNY, CDR2 SVGAGI (reference sequence). The chain's CDR3 is CASSSPAGGANYGYTF.

The chain uses TRBV11-3 and TRBJ1-3; as DNA is missing, the TRBD1 call by TCRdb cannot be tested. Per the germline V gene, CDR1 is SGHNT and CDR2 is YENEEA. This CDR3 is 18 amino acids long. A DNA sequence was not provided. The CDR3 sequence is CASSWTGIELSSGNTIYF.

This chain uses TRBV10-3 with TRBJ2-1; absent DNA, TCRdb's TRBD2 call cannot be checked. Germline V gene sequence: CDR1 ENHRY, CDR2 SYGVKD. There are 14 residues in the CDR3. No DNA is listed. CDR3 sequence: CAIGLAGSYNEQFF.

The chain recombines TRBV19 with TRBJ2-1; TCRdb names TRBD2, which stays unverified in the absence of DNA. The CDR3 has 19 residues. No DNA appears here. CDR1 and CDR2 from the germline V gene are LNHDA and SQIVND (reference sequence). CDR3: CASSIRGLAGPNRGNEQFF.

This rearrangement joins TRBV10-3 to TRBJ1-5. This CDR3 is 13 amino acids long. This entry has no DNA. CDR1 and CDR2 (germline): ENHRY, SYGVKD. CDR3 sequence: CATTGRSNQPQHF.